A single sample gave rise to the 4 T cell receptor beta chains below, sequenced in a study of CD8 T cells in ankylosing spondylitis. The study, taken as a whole, reports: Ankylosing spondylitis blood appeared to be characterized by a TCR beta motif of roughly eight highly homologous variants.

These TCRs are of unknown antigen specificity. TCRdb re-analysed the 5' RACE reads in MiXCR, keeping a single row per CDR3 protein. The table lists some 85,000 distinct CDR3 sequences, roughly 10% of them singletons. Sequencing used blood, either unsorted or a sorted T cell fraction (not recorded which). These receptors were taken from a male donor with ankylosing spondylitis.

This clonotype was seen more than once but under ten times. CDR3 residues: CASSEVAGGRSEQFF. The CDR3 coding sequence is TGTGCCAGCAGTGAGGTAGCGGGAGGGCGGAGTGAGCAGTTCTTC. The chain recombines TRBV6-1 with TRBJ2-1; 11 bases fit TRBD2. This CDR3 has 15 residues. Germline V gene data show CDR1 as MNHNS and CDR2 as SASEGT. Trimming took 3 bases from V and 9 from J; bases not matched to a gene: 7.

Only a few counts were recorded for this clonotype. This chain uses TRBV5-6 with TRBJ1-6, with no clear D. Between the trimmed V and J ends, which lost 0 bases and 4 bases, there was a span of 11 bases. CDR3 length equals 16 residues. Germline V lookup: CDR1 SGHDT, CDR2 YYEEEE. The CDR3 reads CASSLGGPAYNSPLHF. The DNA for the CDR3 is TGTGCCAGCAGCTTGGGAGGGCCGGCATATAATTCACCCCTCCACTTT.

The chain joins TRBV7-8 to TRBJ1-6; TRBD1 is a possible D gene (6 bases). Germline V gives CDR1 SGHVS, CDR2 FQNEAQ. CDR3 size: 16 residues. V was trimmed by 6 bases and J by 0 bases, leaving 12 bases between them. CDR3 in DNA: TGTGCCAGCAGACGCGGACAGAGCTCCTATAATTCACCCCTCCACTTT. Protein sequence: CASRRGQSSYNSPLHF.

The rearrangement links TRBV20-1 to TRBJ2-1; 12 bases are shared with TRBD2. In germline, CDR1 is DFQATT, CDR2 SNEGSKA (reference sequence). J gave up 5 bases and V 0 bases, and 17 bases lay outside the gene matches. CDR3 length: 20 residues. The CDR3 bases are TGCAGTGCTAGAGATTACCTGGCTAGCGGGAGGGCACGAAGCGACAATGAGCAGTTCTTC. Amino acid sequence: CSARDYLASGRARSDNEQFF.